Sequencing of this T cell receptor beta chain was carried out in a study of cytomegalovirus exposure and HLA in healthy donors. This PCR relied on a set of 60 Vbeta primers and 13 Jbeta primers. Sequenced by immunoSEQ multiplex PCR; TCRdb stores in-frame clones only, minus some. This sample yields under 95,000 clones, of which 77% are seen a single time; approximately 2% belongs to the top ten. Unmatched junction bases numbered 7, after V lost 4 bases and J lost 2 bases. The length of the CDR3 is 17 residues. Germline lookup yields CDR1 MRHNA and CDR2 SNTAGT. The sample taken for sequencing was PBMCs. The TCR comes from a boy between 10 and 17 years old in good health and CMV-seronegative. The chain links TRBV6-4 to TRBJ2-6; 8 nucleotides align to TRBD1. CDR3 residues: CASSGQGFLTGANVLTF. The CDR3 nucleotides read TGTGCCAGCAGTGGACAGGGGTTCTTGACTGGGGCCAACGTCCTGACTTTC.